These 28 T cell receptor beta chains were all obtained from the same sample, sequenced in a study of blood T cells in healthy people across ages. A J-beta primer mix and a sample-barcoded 5' primer were used in a second PCR of about 7 to 11 cycles. TCRdb fed the 5' RACE reads into MiXCR, producing one record per CDR3 protein. The sample includes 1.5 million to 2 million distinct CDR3 sequences, about 31% seen only once; the top ten take 10% to 12%. The material sequenced was blood. Receptor source: a woman younger than 45 in good health.

This clonotype has just one count. One end of the junction varies from germline; a read error may be responsible. The CDR3: CAGSVLGANEKLFF. CDR3 sequence (DNA): TGTGCCGGCAGTGTACTGGGGGCTAATGAAAAACTGTTTTTT. The chain combines TRBV6-1 with TRBJ1-4; D possibly corresponds to TRBD1 (5 bases). The CDR3 is 14 residues long. Germline loops: CDR1 MNHNS, CDR2 SASEGT.

The chain uses TRBV4-1 and TRBJ1-2; D uncertain. Germline V gene data show CDR1 as MGHRA and CDR2 as YSYEKL. V was clipped by 2 bases and J by 7 bases, with 11 bases between them. CDR3 size: 13 residues. CDR3 protein: CASSQPTLSGYTF. The CDR3 DNA follows: TGCGCCAGCAGCCAACCCACGTTAAGTGGCTACACCTTC.

The gene calls are TRBV7-6 and TRBJ2-3; possibly TRBD2 for D (6 bases). Per the germline V gene, CDR1 is SGHVS and CDR2 is FNYEAQ. The CDR3 consists of 13 residues. Trimming cost V 5 bases and J 6 bases, with 12 bases left between them. CDR3 in DNA: TGTGCCAGCAGCCACCGGCGGGGTGATACGCAGTATTTT. Its translation: CASSHRRGDTQYF. Supplemented by reference TRBV7-6 and TRBJ2-3, the full variable domain reads GAGVSQSPRYKVTKRGQDVALRCDPISGHVSLYWYRQALGQGPEFLTYFNYEAQQDKSGLPNDRFSAERPEGSISTLTIQRTEQRDSAMYRCASSHRRGDTQYFGPGTRLTVL.

The chain joins TRBV6-1 to TRBJ2-3; D unresolved. This CDR3 comprises 14 residues. Between the trimmed V and J ends, which lost 0 bases and 3 bases, there was a span of 7 bases. CDR1 is MNHNS and CDR2 is SASEGT in the germline V gene. The CDR3 reads CASSEALTTDTQYF. The DNA of the CDR3 is TGTGCCAGCAGTGAAGCGCTGACAACAGATACGCAGTATTTT.

In this sample, this clonotype turned up a few times. The gene calls are TRBV24-1 and TRBJ2-7; 7 bases line up with TRBD2. Germline V gives CDR1 KGHDR, CDR2 SFDVKD. The CDR3 extends over 15 amino acids. V was clipped by 2 bases and J by 1 base; unmatched bases: 4. The CDR3 DNA sequence: TGTGCCACCAGTGATTCGGGGGACTATTCCTACGAGCAGTACTTC. This translates into CATSDSGDYSYEQYF.

Only a few counts were recorded for this clonotype. The chain carries TRBV9 and TRBJ2-5; 9 nucleotides align to TRBD1. CDR1 is SGDLS and CDR2 is YYNGEE in the germline V gene. V lost 2 bases and J lost 3; bases outside the gene matches: 2. The CDR3 loop spans 14 amino acids. The CDR3 spells CASSVDRGKETQYF. As DNA, the CDR3 is TGTGCCAGCAGCGTTGACAGGGGGAAAGAGACCCAGTACTTC. Based on the CDR3 plus reference TRBV9 and TRBJ2-5, the full variable domain is DSGVTQTPKHLITATGQRVTLRCSPRSGDLSVYWYQQSLDQGLQFLIQYYNGEERAKGNILERFSAQQFPDLHSELNLSSLELGDSALYFCASSVDRGKETQYFGPGTRLLVL.

The chain joins TRBV5-4 to TRBJ1-1, with D uncertain. The CDR3 is made up of 12 amino acids. Trimming pared 6 bases from V and 7 bases from J, leaving 13 bases between. Germline loops: CDR1 SGHNT, CDR2 YYREEE (reference sequence). The CDR3 protein is CASKLLRGEAFF. DNA for the CDR3: TGTGCCAGCAAACTGCTCCGTGGTGAAGCTTTCTTT. The full variable domain, with the rest looked up from reference TRBV5-4 and TRBJ1-1, is ETGVTQSPTHLIKTRGQQVTLRCSSQSGHNTVSWYQQALGQGPQFIFQYYREEENGRGNFPPRFSGLQFPNYSSELNVNALELDDSALYLCASKLLRGEAFFGQGTRLTVV.

This chain uses TRBV7-9 with TRBJ2-3, with a possible D match to TRBD2 (6 bases). The CDR3 is 15 amino acids. Trimming cost V 3 bases and J 3 bases, with 13 bases left between them. Germline V lookup: CDR1 SEHNR, CDR2 FQNEAQ (reference sequence). The CDR3 region is CASSFSGLKTDTQYF. The CDR3, as DNA: TGTGCCAGCAGCTTTAGCGGACTTAAGACAGATACGCAGTATTTT.

This chain uses TRBV6-2 or TRBV6-3 with TRBJ2-7, with 14 bases lining up with TRBD2. Germline CDR1 is MNHEY and CDR2 is SVGEGT. The CDR3 contains 15 residues. Unmatched junction bases numbered 4, after V lost 6 bases and J lost 3 bases. The CDR3 loop reads CASRPGTSGSYEQYF. In DNA form, the CDR3 reads TGTGCCAGCAGACCCGGGACTAGCGGGAGCTACGAGCAGTACTTC.

In this sample, this clonotype turned up a few times. This chain uses TRBV4-1 with TRBJ1-1; 8 nucleotides match TRBD1. V was pared by 8 bases and J by 2 bases, with 4 bases of the junction left unmatched. The CDR3 has 13 residues. The germline CDR1 and CDR2 sequences are MGHRA and YSYEKL. In DNA form, the CDR3 reads TGCGCCAGCGCGGCAGGGGGCAACACTGAAGCTTTCTTT. Its translation: CASAAGGNTEAFF.

The rearrangement joins TRBV11-3 to TRBJ2-1; 7 bases map to TRBD2. V trimming: 1 base; J trimming: 8 bases; junction bases outside the gene matches: 8. The germline CDR1 and CDR2 sequences are SGHNT and YENEEA. This CDR3 region has 15 residues. CDR3 bases: TGTGCCAGCAGCTTAGGTGGGAGGGCCCTGGATGAGCAGTTCTTC. Translation: CASSLGGRALDEQFF.

This clonotype was seen a handful of times. The chain recombines TRBV28 with TRBJ1-1; no definite D call. CDR3 length: 14 residues. From germline, CDR1 is MDHEN and CDR2 SYDVKM. Trimming shortened V by 5 bases and J by 0 bases, and 10 bases separated the two germline ends. The CDR3 loop reads CASSTDTMNTEAFF. Here the CDR3 DNA reads TGTGCCAGCAGTACCGATACTATGAACACTGAAGCTTTCTTT.

This clonotype was found a few times. The chain is built from TRBV7-9 and TRBJ2-5, with no clear D. CDR3 size: 12 residues. V shed 10 bases and J shed 5 bases, with 14 bases lying between them. The germline V gene has CDR1 SEHNR and CDR2 FQNEAQ (reference sequence). The CDR3 sequence: CAILRAGETQYF. The CDR3 coding sequence is TGTGCCATCCTCCGGGCCGGGGAGACCCAGTACTTC.

With regard to this clonotype: Because the CDR3's place on the DNA is in doubt, the DNA is left out and the CDR3 is given as listed by TCRdb. This chain joins TRBV20-1 and TRBJ2-1. CDR1 DFQATT and CDR2 SNEGSKA come from the germline V gene (reference sequence). A total of 14 residues make up the CDR3, ends included. The CDR3 spells CSAVFWGSYNEQFF.

This clonotype has ten or more counts. CDR3 sequence reads: CSAYKPDTQYF. For the CDR3, the DNA is TGCAGTGCCTATAAACCAGATACGCAGTATTTT. V and J are TRBV20-1 and TRBJ2-3; D gene uncertain. The CDR3 is made up of 11 amino acids. Between the trimmed V and J ends, which lost 6 bases and 4 bases, there was a span of 8 bases. Looked up from germline, CDR1 is DFQATT and CDR2 is SNEGSKA (reference sequence).

This clonotype was observed a handful of times. The chain uses TRBV27 and TRBJ2-5; 12 bases align to TRBD1. The junction had 10 bases not matched to a gene; V was cut back by 6 bases and J by 5 bases. The CDR3 covers 16 residues. Per germline, CDR1 MNHEY and CDR2 SMNVEV (reference sequence). The CDR3, as DNA: TGTGCCAGCAGGGAAACAGGGACAGGGGGCAGGGAGACCCAGTACTTC. It specifies CASRETGTGGRETQYF.

The V gene is TRBV20-1, the J gene TRBJ2-7; D might be TRBD2 (6 bases). V gave up 1 base and J gave up 6 bases, with 13 bases separating them. The CDR3 is 13 amino acids. CDR1 and CDR2 from the germline V gene are DFQATT and SNEGSKA (reference sequence). For the CDR3, the DNA is TGCAGTGCTAGAGGAACCGGGGGAACCGAGCAGTACTTC. The encoded protein is CSARGTGGTEQYF.

This clonotype was recorded a few times. Germline and junction disagree at one end, which may indicate a read error. The chain is built from TRBV10-3 and TRBJ2-6; D is possibly TRBD1 (6 bases). Looked up from germline, CDR1 is ENHRY and CDR2 is SYGVKD. The CDR3 is made up of 17 amino acids. CDR3 DNA sequence: TGTGCCATCACCGAGGTCCATACAGGGTCTGGGGCCAGCGTCCTGACTTTC. Protein: CAITEVHTGSGASVLTF.

The chain uses TRBV20-1 and TRBJ2-1, with 8 bases matching TRBD2. This CDR3 spans 14 amino acids. The junction had 11 bases not matched to a gene; V was cut back by 6 bases and J by 7 bases. Germline-derived CDR1 and CDR2 are DFQATT and SNEGSKA (reference sequence). In DNA form, the CDR3 reads TGCAGTGCGGCCAGAGCGGGAGTAGGTAATGAGCAGTTCTTC. Encoded protein: CSAARAGVGNEQFF.

The chain joins TRBV6-6 to TRBJ1-1; TRBD1 matches at 8 bases. Unmatched junction bases numbered 10, after V lost 6 bases and J lost 1 base. CDR3 size: 16 residues. From germline, CDR1 is MNHNY and CDR2 SVGAGI (reference sequence). The CDR3 DNA follows: TGTGCCAGCAGCAGAGACAGGGGTGGCTGGAACACTGAAGCTTTCTTT. It codes for CASSRDRGGWNTEAFF.

The V gene is TRBV14, the J gene TRBJ2-3; no reliable D call. The CDR3 spans 16 residues. Looked up from germline, CDR1 is SGHDN and CDR2 is FVKESK. Deletions cut 2 bases from V and 6 bases from J, with 18 bases between. In DNA, the CDR3 is TGTGCCAGCAGCCAAAGTGGTGTTCCTCTCACGGATACGCAGTATTTT. Amino acid sequence: CASSQSGVPLTDTQYF.

V and J are TRBV27 and TRBJ2-1; weak D call: TRBD2 (5 bases). V lost 5 bases and J lost 8, with 19 bases in between. This CDR3 is 15 amino acids long. CDR1 MNHEY and CDR2 SMNVEV come from the germline V gene (reference sequence). The CDR3 DNA is TGTGCCAGCAGTCCCCGGAGCCCCCTGCGGGATGAGCAGTTCTTC. It encodes CASSPRSPLRDEQFF.

This chain links TRBV6-2 or TRBV6-3 with TRBJ2-1; D remains ambiguous. V lost 5 bases and J lost 7, with 15 bases in between. Germline V lookup: CDR1 MNHEY, CDR2 SVGEGT. The CDR3 has 14 amino acids. The chain's CDR3 is CASSEYYSGNEQFF. In nucleotides, the CDR3 is TGTGCCAGCAGTGAATATTACTCCGGGAATGAGCAGTTCTTC.

Comments on this clonotype: This CDR3 is missing its conserved last phenylalanine or tryptophan, likely due to a read error. The chain is built from TRBV7-3 and TRBJ2-1; possible D gene TRBD2, 5 bases. CDR3 size: 15 residues. Germline lookup yields CDR1 SGHTA and CDR2 FQGTGA. V was trimmed by 2 bases and J by 0 bases, leaving 8 bases between them. Here the CDR3 reads CASSLGGLSYNEQFV. The DNA of the CDR3 is TGTGCCAGCAGCTTAGGCGGACTCTCCTACAATGAGCAGTTCGTC.

The chain combines TRBV3-1 with TRBJ2-1, with a tentative D call TRBD2 (5 bases). Germline CDR1 LGHDT, CDR2 YNNKEL (reference sequence). This CDR3 is 12 amino acids long. Trimming took off 5 bases at V and 7 bases at J, with 9 bases between the two ends. This CDR3 is CASSKDSNEQFF. CDR3 DNA: TGTGCCAGCAGCAAGGACTCGAATGAGCAGTTCTTC.

A remark on this clonotype: A much larger clonotype is one base distant, so this may be a read error. The chain uses TRBV4-1 and TRBJ2-1; a weak D match, TRBD1 (6 bases). The DNA end is a closer match to TRBJ2-7, so the J assignment may be wrong. Germline V gene sequence: CDR1 MGHRA, CDR2 YSYEKL. CDR3 length equals 14 residues. DNA of the CDR3: TGCGCCAGCAGCCAAGGGACAGCCTACCACGAGCAGTACTTC. Protein product: CASSQGTAYHEQYF.

The chain joins TRBV30 to TRBJ2-1; weak D call: TRBD1 (6 bases). V lost 3 bases and J 6 bases, leaving 12 bases between the germline ends. This CDR3 has 13 residues. Germline V CDR1 and CDR2: GTSNPN, SVGIG (reference sequence). DNA for the CDR3: TGTGCCTGGAGAGCTACAGGGTCCAATGAGCAGTTCTTC. Its protein product is CAWRATGSNEQFF.

This clonotype has a count of ten or more. The chain recombines TRBV27 with TRBJ2-6, with 8 bases aligning to TRBD2. With 4 bases clipped from V and 0 bases from J, the junction kept 5 bases outside the gene matches. Germline CDR1 reads MNHEY; CDR2 reads SMNVEV (reference sequence). The length of the CDR3 is 17 residues. The CDR3 nucleotides read TGTGCCAGCAGTTGGGCGCGGGGGGTCTCTGGGGCCAACGTCCTGACTTTC. This translates into CASSWARGVSGANVLTF.